Below, 32 T cell receptor beta chains from the same sample are listed, as sequenced in a study of blood T cell repertoires in COVID-19. Repertoires were generated with immunoSEQ multiplex PCR, while TCRdb's copy carries only in-frame clones and drops some. This table holds about 210,000 clones, around 83% found once. Material for sequencing was peripheral blood. Receptors originate from a woman aged 45-65 years with acute or convalescent COVID-19.

This CDR3 reads CASSEAGGVRNNEQFF. The CDR3 nucleotides are TGTGCCAGCAGTGAAGCTGGGGGGGTAAGAAACAATGAGCAGTTCTTC. The chain is built from TRBV6-1 and TRBJ2-1; 7 bases map to TRBD2. This CDR3 has 16 residues. With 0 bases clipped from V and 5 bases from J, the junction kept 7 bases outside the gene matches. CDR1 is MNHNS, CDR2 SASEGT, per germline.

The V gene is TRBV29-1, the J gene TRBJ2-2; possible D gene TRBD2, 7 bases. V lost 5 bases, J lost 6 bases, and 13 bases lay in between. CDR1 is SQVTM and CDR2 is ANQGSEA in the germline V gene. The CDR3 contains 13 residues. DNA of the CDR3: TGCAGCGTTTCGGGGGGCGACTCCGGGGAGCTGTTTTTT. It specifies CSVSGGDSGELFF.

Remarks on this clone: The germline gene is not matched at one end of the junction; a read error may be the cause. The V gene is TRBV3-1 (or the pseudogene TRBV3-2), the J gene TRBJ1-3; D not resolved. The CDR3 contains 12 residues. Per the germline V gene, CDR1 is LGHDT and CDR2 is YNNKEL (reference sequence). The CDR3 DNA follows: TGTGCCAGCAGCCAAGGAGGCTTCGGCACCCATTTT. Translated, it gives CASSQGGFGTHF.

The chain carries TRBV2 and TRBJ2-2; maybe TRBD1 (5 bases). The CDR3 extends over 15 amino acids. The germline V and J ends were trimmed by 4 bases and 1 base, with 10 bases remaining between them. Germline V gene data show CDR1 as SNHLY and CDR2 as FYNNEI. This CDR3 is CASSAQEMNTGELFF. The DNA of the CDR3 is TGTGCCAGCAGTGCACAGGAAATGAACACCGGGGAGCTGTTTTTT.

This chain's CDR3 is CATSRPREYQETQYF. The CDR3 DNA reads TGTGCCACTTCTCGTCCGCGGGAATACCAAGAGACCCAGTACTTC. The chain is built from TRBV28 and TRBJ2-5, with D possibly being TRBD2 (6 bases). The germline V gene encodes CDR1 MDHEN and CDR2 SYDVKM. This CDR3 spans 15 amino acids. Trimming removed 10 bases at V and 0 bases at J, with 18 bases between.

This clone has a handful of counts. The chain couples TRBV3-1 (or the pseudogene TRBV3-2) to TRBJ2-7, with 8 nucleotides matching TRBD1. Trimming removed 1 base from V and 8 bases from J; junction bases left unmatched: 10. The CDR3 is made up of 15 amino acids. From germline, CDR1 is LGHDT and CDR2 YNNKEL (reference sequence). The CDR3 DNA is TGTGCCAGCAGCCAAGGACAGGGGATGGGACAAAAGCAGTACTTC. It specifies CASSQGQGMGQKQYF.

The chain combines TRBV6-5 with TRBJ2-3; TRBD1 is a possible D gene (5 bases). The CDR3 spans 16 residues. Germline CDR1 MNHEY, CDR2 SVGAGI. The germline V and J ends were trimmed by 3 bases and 2 bases, with 15 bases remaining between them. CDR3 in amino acids: CASSYWGAANTDTQYF. Written as DNA, the CDR3 is TGTGCCAGCAGTTATTGGGGCGCGGCCAACACAGATACGCAGTATTTT.

This clone was seen once. This chain joins TRBV29-1 and TRBJ1-6; maybe TRBD1 (6 bases). V gave up 6 bases and J gave up 5 bases, with 11 bases separating them. Germline loops: CDR1 SQVTM, CDR2 ANQGSEA. This CDR3 is 13 amino acids long. The CDR3 sequence: CSVSTGNNSPLHF. CDR3 nucleotide sequence: TGCAGCGTCTCAACAGGGAATAATTCACCCCTCCACTTT.

The chain links TRBV29-1 to TRBJ2-7, with TRBD2 matching over 7 bases. The CDR3 contains 13 residues. The germline V gene has CDR1 SQVTM and CDR2 ANQGSEA. Trimming cost V 5 bases and J 0 bases; bases outside gene matches: 4. The DNA for the CDR3 is TGCAGCGTTCGCCGGGACTACTCCTACGAGCAGTACTTC. This encodes CSVRRDYSYEQYF.

The rearrangement uses TRBV4-1 and TRBJ2-1; 9 positions match TRBD2. The junction had 5 bases not matched to a gene; V was cut back by 0 bases and J by 2 bases. CDR1 and CDR2 from the germline V gene are MGHRA and YSYEKL. This CDR3 has 17 amino acids. The CDR3 region is CASSQDVLAGTYNEQFF. The CDR3 DNA sequence: TGCGCCAGCAGCCAAGATGTCCTAGCGGGAACCTACAATGAGCAGTTCTTC.

The chain employs TRBV27 and TRBJ2-7, with 7 positions matching TRBD2. Trimming at V came to 3 bases and at J to 6 bases, leaving 8 bases not matched to a gene. The CDR3 covers 14 residues. Germline loops: CDR1 MNHEY, CDR2 SMNVEV (reference sequence). CDR3 DNA sequence: TGTGCCAGCAGTTTTGTGACTAGCACCTTCGAGCAGTACTTC. Protein sequence: CASSFVTSTFEQYF.

The chain carries TRBV19 and TRBJ2-7; no firm D call. The V end was cut by 4 bases, the J end by 7 bases, with 8 bases between. Germline CDR1 reads LNHDA; CDR2 reads SQIVND (reference sequence). The CDR3 loop spans 11 amino acids. CDR3 protein: CASSTHWEQYF. Here the CDR3 DNA reads TGTGCCAGTAGTACCCACTGGGAGCAGTACTTC.

This chain uses TRBV10-3 with TRBJ1-5, with no clear D. Germline CDR1 reads ENHRY; CDR2 reads SYGVKD. Trimming stripped 4 bases from V and 0 bases from J, with 4 bases between. The CDR3 extends over 13 amino acids. CDR3 protein: CAISVDSNQPQHF. The CDR3, as DNA: TGTGCCATCAGTGTAGATAGCAATCAGCCCCAGCATTTT.

V is TRBV7-6 and J is TRBJ1-1; 8 nucleotides align to TRBD1. The CDR3 has 17 residues. V shed 1 base, J shed 5 bases, and the junction held 12 bases outside the gene matches. Per the germline V gene, CDR1 is SGHVS and CDR2 is FNYEAQ. CDR3 in amino acids: CASSLEGGQGARTEAFF. Written as DNA, the CDR3 is TGTGCCAGCAGCTTAGAGGGGGGGCAGGGGGCAAGGACTGAAGCTTTCTTT.

The chain links TRBV24-1 to TRBJ2-3; 10 nucleotides match TRBD2. This CDR3 region has 15 residues. V was clipped by 5 bases and J by 6 bases; unmatched bases: 7. Germline V gene lookup returns CDR1 KGHDR and CDR2 SFDVKD. The CDR3 sequence is CATSGTSGRGDTQYF. In DNA, the CDR3 is TGTGCCACCAGTGGGACTAGCGGACGGGGGGATACGCAGTATTTT.

This chain connects TRBV28 to TRBJ1-2; TRBD1 aligns across 8 bases. This CDR3 is 14 amino acids long. J gave up 0 bases and V 3 bases, and 0 bases lay outside the gene matches. In germline, CDR1 is MDHEN, CDR2 SYDVKM. The CDR3 region has the DNA TGTGCCAGCAGTTTGGGACAGGCTAACTATGGCTACACCTTC. Amino acid sequence: CASSLGQANYGYTF.

The V gene is TRBV28, the J gene TRBJ2-7; D not resolved. The germline CDR1 and CDR2 sequences are MDHEN and SYDVKM. CDR3 length: 14 amino acids. V was cut by 5 bases and J by 2 bases, with 13 bases left in between. DNA for the CDR3: TGTGCCAGCAGTGGCCCTATAGAGGCCTACGAGCAGTACTTC. Translated: CASSGPIEAYEQYF.

The chain links TRBV24-1 to TRBJ2-2; 13 nucleotides agree with TRBD2. With 4 bases clipped from V and 3 bases from J, the junction kept 19 bases outside the gene matches. This CDR3 spans 22 amino acids. CDR1 is KGHDR and CDR2 is SFDVKD in the germline V gene. CDR3 amino acids: CATSEPGQGRTSGSLYTGELFF. CDR3 DNA sequence: TGTGCCACCAGTGAGCCGGGACAGGGGAGGACTAGCGGGAGTTTGTACACCGGGGAGCTGTTTTTT.

This chain connects TRBV6-4 to TRBJ2-3; weak D call: TRBD2 (6 bases). Germline-derived CDR1 and CDR2 are MRHNA and SNTAGT. V lost 6 bases and J 0 bases, leaving 16 bases between the germline ends. The CDR3 sequence is 16 residues long. CDR3 amino acids: CASSESAGTSTDTQYF. CDR3 DNA: TGTGCCAGCAGCGAGAGCGCCGGGACTAGCACAGATACGCAGTATTTT.

This clone has just one count. V usage is TRBV24-1 and J usage is TRBJ2-5; tentatively, D is TRBD1 (6 bases). The ends were cut back, 2 bases at V and 5 bases at J, with 17 bases in the middle. The V gene's germline CDR1 is KGHDR and CDR2 SFDVKD. The CDR3 runs 16 residues. DNA of the CDR3: TGTGCCACCAGTGATTCTGGGGGCCCCAGGAGGGAGACCCAGTACTTC. Its translation: CATSDSGGPRRETQYF.

The chain has TRBV7-3 and TRBJ2-1; D possibly corresponds to TRBD1 (5 bases). The germline V gene has CDR1 SGHTA and CDR2 FQGTGA. This CDR3 is 15 amino acids long. V was trimmed by 2 bases and J by 3 bases, leaving 11 bases between them. The CDR3 region is CASSLLNQGYNEQFF. CDR3 nucleotide sequence: TGTGCCAGCAGCTTACTCAACCAGGGCTACAATGAGCAGTTCTTC.

The chain employs TRBV15 and TRBJ2-3; TRBD1 is a possible D gene (5 bases). V dropped 1 base and J dropped 6 bases, with 14 bases sitting between them. The CDR3 extends over 15 amino acids. CDR1 and CDR2 from the germline V gene are LNHNV and YYDKDF (reference sequence). The CDR3 DNA is TGTGCCACCAGCAGAGCATCGCTGGGGCTGGATACGCAGTATTTT. This codes for CATSRASLGLDTQYF.

Only a few counts were recorded for this clone. The V gene is TRBV28, the J gene TRBJ2-7, with D possibly TRBD2 on 6 matching bases. V lost 5 bases, J lost 3 bases, and 20 bases lay in between. Per germline, CDR1 MDHEN and CDR2 SYDVKM. This CDR3 comprises 16 residues. The CDR3 here is CASSPERRLEHYEQYF. The CDR3 nucleotides are TGTGCCAGCAGTCCCGAACGGCGACTAGAACACTACGAGCAGTACTTC.

The V and J genes are TRBV29-1 and TRBJ1-2; 8 nucleotides align to TRBD1. Germline lookup yields CDR1 SQVTM and CDR2 ANQGSEA. With V trimmed by 3 bases and J by 8 bases, 14 bases remained unmatched. CDR3 size: 15 residues. The CDR3 here is CSVERQGAVAEGYTF. CDR3 coding DNA: TGCAGCGTTGAGCGTCAGGGGGCCGTGGCGGAGGGCTACACCTTC.

This clone has a handful of counts. The rearrangement uses TRBV18 and TRBJ2-2, with D possibly matching TRBD1 (6 bases). The V gene's germline CDR1 is KGHSH and CDR2 LQKENI. The V end was cut by 6 bases, the J end by 0 bases, with 17 bases between. The CDR3 is 17 residues long. The CDR3 region has the DNA TGTGCCAGCTCTACAGGGACCCTAAATACGAACACCGGGGAGCTGTTTTTT. It is translated as CASSTGTLNTNTGELFF.

The chain carries TRBV2 and TRBJ1-2; a possible D gene is TRBD1 (5 bases). Between the trimmed V and J ends, which lost 4 bases and 8 bases, there was a span of 17 bases. Germline V gene data show CDR1 as SNHLY and CDR2 as FYNNEI. The CDR3 totals 14 residues. CDR3 coding DNA: TGTGCCAGCAGTGCAACTCCAACAGGTTCCGGCTACACCTTC. Its protein is CASSATPTGSGYTF.

V is TRBV7-2 and J is TRBJ1-6; D gene unclear. This CDR3 comprises 12 residues. Germline CDR1 and CDR2: SGHTA and FQGNSA. Trimming removed 4 bases at V and 9 bases at J, with 7 bases between. CDR3 protein: CASSSSGSPLHF. CDR3 DNA: TGTGCCAGCAGCTCTAGTGGTTCACCCCTCCACTTT.

Details on this clone: Other nucleotide sequences in the sample specify the same CDR3. The chain carries TRBV28 and TRBJ1-5, with D uncertain. Per germline, CDR1 MDHEN and CDR2 SYDVKM. This CDR3 has 14 amino acids. Trimming took off 2 bases at V and 2 bases at J, with 7 bases between the two ends. The CDR3 DNA sequence: TGTGCCAGCAGTTTAGGGCCGGGCAATCAGCCCCAGCATTTT. It codes for CASSLGPGNQPQHF.

In this sample, this clone turned up once. The chain joins TRBV12-3 or TRBV12-4 to TRBJ2-3, with D tentatively TRBD1 (5 bases). The CDR3 consists of 13 residues. V was trimmed by 6 bases and J by 1 base, leaving 8 bases between them. Written as DNA, the CDR3 is TGTGCCAGCAGCAGGGTTGGCACAGATACGCAGTATTTT. Translated, it gives CASSRVGTDTQYF.

This clone was counted a few times. Other DNA sequences within the sample encode an identical CDR3. CDR3 nucleotide sequence: TGTGCCAGCAGCTTGGGGCAGTCCTACGAGCAGTACTTC. Residues: CASSLGQSYEQYF. The J gene is TRBJ2-7, the V gene TRBV5-6; D is undetermined. V lost 0 bases, J lost 1 base, and 5 bases lay in between. The germline V gene has CDR1 SGHDT and CDR2 YYEEEE. The CDR3 extends over 13 amino acids.

The V and J genes are TRBV14 and TRBJ2-5, with 9 nucleotides matching TRBD1. Germline lookup yields CDR1 SGHDN and CDR2 FVKESK. This CDR3 contains 14 residues. The V and J ends lost 3 bases and 4 bases, in that order; junction bases with no gene match: 3. The CDR3, as DNA: TGTGCCAGCAGCCACAACAGGGGGCGAGAGACCCAGTACTTC. Residues: CASSHNRGRETQYF.

The CDR3 sequence is CSVEGAAGVVSYNEQFF. The DNA for the CDR3 is TGCAGCGTTGAGGGGGCAGCGGGAGTGGTCTCCTACAATGAGCAGTTCTTC. V is TRBV29-1 and J is TRBJ2-1; TRBD2 aligns across 8 bases. The CDR3 length is 17 residues. The trim removed 3 bases at V and 0 bases at J, leaving 10 bases unmatched. The germline gives CDR1 SQVTM, CDR2 ANQGSEA.